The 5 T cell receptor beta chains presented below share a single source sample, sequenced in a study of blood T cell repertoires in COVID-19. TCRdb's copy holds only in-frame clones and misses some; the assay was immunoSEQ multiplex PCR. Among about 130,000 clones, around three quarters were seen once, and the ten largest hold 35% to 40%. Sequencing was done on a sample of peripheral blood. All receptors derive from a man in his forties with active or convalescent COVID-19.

In DNA form, the CDR3 reads TGCGCCAGCAGCCAAGTGAAGGGCTCGGGGGGAAACACCATATATTTT. Its protein product is CASSQVKGSGGNTIYF. This sequence joins TRBV4-3 and TRBJ1-3; D is ambiguous. This CDR3 has 16 residues. Germline lookup yields CDR1 LGHNA and CDR2 YSLEER. Trimming removed 1 base at V and 4 bases at J, with 14 bases between.

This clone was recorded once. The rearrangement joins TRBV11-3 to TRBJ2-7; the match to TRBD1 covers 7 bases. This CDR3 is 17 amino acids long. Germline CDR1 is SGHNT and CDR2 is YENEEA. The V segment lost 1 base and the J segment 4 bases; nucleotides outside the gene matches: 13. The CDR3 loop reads CASSLVWRPGGKYEQYF. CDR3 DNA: TGTGCCAGCAGCTTAGTTTGGCGCCCAGGGGGTAAGTACGAGCAGTACTTC.

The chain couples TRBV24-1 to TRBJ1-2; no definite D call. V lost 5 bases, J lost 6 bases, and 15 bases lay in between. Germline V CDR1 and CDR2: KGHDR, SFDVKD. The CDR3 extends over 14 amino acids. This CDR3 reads CATSGPGTQDGYTF. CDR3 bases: TGTGCCACCAGTGGCCCTGGAACGCAGGATGGCTACACCTTC.

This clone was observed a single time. CDR3: CASRMPGHSTGTQYF. The CDR3 bases are TGTGCCAGCAGGATGCCGGGACATTCGACTGGGACCCAGTACTTC. The chain recombines TRBV28 with TRBJ2-5; D may be TRBD1 (6 bases). The CDR3 covers 15 residues. Germline CDR1 is MDHEN and CDR2 is SYDVKM. The V end was cut by 6 bases, the J end by 7 bases, with 21 bases between. The variable domain in full, completed from reference TRBV28 and TRBJ2-5, reads DVKVTQSSRYLVKRTGEKVFLECVQDMDHENMFWYRQDPGLGLRLIYFSYDVKMKEKGDIPEGYSVSREKKERFSLILESASTNQTSMYLCASRMPGHSTGTQYFGPGTRLLVL.

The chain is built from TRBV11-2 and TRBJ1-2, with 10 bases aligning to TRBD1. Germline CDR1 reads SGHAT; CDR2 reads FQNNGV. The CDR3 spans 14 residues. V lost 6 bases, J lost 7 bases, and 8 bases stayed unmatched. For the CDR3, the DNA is TGTGCCAGCAGTCCCGGGACAGGGGTAGGTGGCTACACCTTC. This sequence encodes CASSPGTGVGGYTF.